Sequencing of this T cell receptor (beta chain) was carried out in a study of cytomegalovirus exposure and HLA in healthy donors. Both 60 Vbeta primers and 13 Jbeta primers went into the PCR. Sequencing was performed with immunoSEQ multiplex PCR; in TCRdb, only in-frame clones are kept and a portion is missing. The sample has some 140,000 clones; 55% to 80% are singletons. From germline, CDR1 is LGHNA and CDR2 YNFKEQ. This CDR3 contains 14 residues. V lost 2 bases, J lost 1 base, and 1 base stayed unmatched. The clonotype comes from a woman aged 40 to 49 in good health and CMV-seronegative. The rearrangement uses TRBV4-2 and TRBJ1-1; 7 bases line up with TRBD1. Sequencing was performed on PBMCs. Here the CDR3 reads CASSQRDRNTEAFF. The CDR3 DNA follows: TGTGCCAGCAGCCAACGGGACAGGAACACTGAAGCTTTCTTT.